Listed below are T cell receptor beta chains from one sample, sequenced in a study of blood T cell repertoires in COVID-19. Sequencing was performed with immunoSEQ multiplex PCR; in TCRdb, only in-frame clones are kept and a portion is missing. The sample has under 150,000 clones, approximately 85% seen once. The sequencing input was peripheral blood. Source of these receptors: a human donor in a cohort sampled during active COVID-19. The CDR3 runs from the conserved cysteine through the conserved F or W. A D gene is named only where the DNA matches it firmly. Clone size is stated in some rows and not others, as once, few, many or a class when expanded.

TRBV5-1	NA	TRBJ1-1	TRBD1	TGCGCCAGCAGCTTGGATCTTGGTCAGGGGGCGCAGAGAGCTTTCTTT	CASSLDLGQGAQRAFF
TRBV5-1	NA	TRBJ2-3	TRBD2	TGCGCCAGCAGCTCGGGACTAGCGGGAGCAGATACGCAGTATTTT	CASSSGLAGADTQYF
TRBV5-4	NA	TRBJ2-1	NA	TGTGCCAGCAGCGTGGGACTGGCCTCGAATGAGCAGTTCTTC	CASSVGLASNEQFF
TRBV2	NA	TRBJ1-1	NA	TGTGCCAGCAGTGAATCAAGCTCTGAAGCTTTCTTT	CASSESSSEAFF
TRBV5-1	NA	TRBJ2-5	NA	TGCGCCAGCAGCTTGGACCAGGTAGAGACCCAGTACTTC	CASSLDQVETQYF
TRBV11-2	NA	TRBJ2-4	NA	TGTGCCAGCAGCTCCTACGGGGTCCTAGCCAAAAACATTCAGTACTTC	CASSSYGVLAKNIQYF
TRBV5-1	NA	TRBJ2-2	NA	TGCGCCAGCAGCTTGGCCTATGGGGAGCTGTTTTTT	CASSLAYGELFF
TRBV13	NA	TRBJ2-2	TRBD1	TGTGCCAGCAGCCCCCGACAGGGGGGCACCGGGGAGCTGTTTTTT	CASSPRQGGTGELFF
TRBV11-2	once	TRBJ1-2	TRBD1	TGTGCCTCCTCTGAAGGGACAGGGGATGGCTACACCTTC	CASSEGTGDGYTF
TRBV6-5	NA	TRBJ1-4	TRBD1	TGTGCCAGCAGTTACTCCGGGACAGGGGACGAAAAACTGTTTTTT	CASSYSGTGDEKLFF
TRBV2	NA	TRBJ2-5	TRBD1	TGTGCCAGCAGGCCTTTGGGACAGGGGAGAGAGACCCAGTACTTC	CASRPLGQGRETQYF
TRBV27	NA	TRBJ1-2	NA	TGTGCCAGCAGTTCGCTGGGGGAGCGGGGGTCTAACTATGGCTACACCTTC	CASSSLGERGSNYGYTF